Detailed here is one TCR beta chain. Antigen: not known. The data were taken from a study of cytomegalovirus exposure and HLA in healthy donors. For the study at large: Assignment to the Caucasian-associated ancestry cluster applied to 75% to 85% of the 350 to 500 genotyped donors.

With 60 Vbeta and 13 Jbeta primers, the PCR was carried out. The table came from immunoSEQ multiplex PCR; TCRdb's copy has only in-frame clones and leaves some out. This table holds some 130,000 clones, around 77% found once. Overall study results and limits: Data from an earlier analysis indicated that most TCR beta V segments were productive either about 90% or about 30% of the time. Among TCR beta chains, those listed as cytomegalovirus-associated numbered roughly 150. A later analysis found TCR association rates differed by HLA locus, highest for DRB1 and lowest for HLA-C.

Germline lookup yields CDR1 KGHSH and CDR2 LQKENI. CDR3 length: 14 amino acids. V lost 3 bases, J lost 0 bases, and 8 bases lay in between. This TCR was sampled from a man aged 25 to 45 in good health. Sequencing was performed on PBMCs. The chain joins TRBV18 to TRBJ2-5; D is possibly TRBD1 (5 bases). The CDR3 loop reads CASSPKGDQETQYF. CDR3 sequence (DNA): TGTGCCAGCTCACCTAAAGGGGACCAAGAGACCCAGTACTTC.